The entry below gives a single TCR beta chain sequence along with its context. Its cognate antigen has yet to be identified. Base-call qualities are not available, and no considerably larger clone is one nucleotide away. The cysteine opens and the phenylalanine closes a CDR3 of 11 amino acids. The entry retains the CDR3 DNA only, 33 bases that are in frame from base 1. Trimming at the junction amounts to 7 bases on V and 9 bases on J, and the germline ends lie 10 bases apart. From the germline V gene (reference sequence), CDR1 is MNHNY and CDR2 is SVGAGI. This sample was sequenced with an Illumina HiSeq 1500. The public reads were reprocessed in TCRdb via fastp at Q25 and MiXCR, keeping in-frame beta chains. Rows with a matching CDR3 protein are joined into one entry that keeps the most common DNA and genes. In this sample the table shows some 800,000 distinct CDR3 sequences, about 31% of which occur a single time. The ten largest account for around 12% of the sample.

This specimen belongs to a study of T cell repertoires in cytomegalovirus infection (dated by TCRdb to between 2018 and 2021). Study-level background: Alongside well-studied HLA-B-restricted epitopes, the peptide stimulations were aimed at recently identified HLA-C-restricted CMV epitopes, whose presentation resists viral immunomodulation. Donor HLA type was relevant to the analysis, because carriage of CMV infection together with the matching HLA type was indicated by public TCR beta signatures. Paper-wide results and their limitations: The ex vivo response was dominated by HLA-C-restricted CMV-specific TCR beta clonotypes, which also provided the single most frequent clonotype in two of eight donors. In both this cohort and an independent cohort of 352 donors, the cumulative frequency of public TCR beta family members distinguished carriers of CMV infection plus the relevant HLA type.

Read against the paper, the sample's treatment or condition label means: in vitro stimulation with specific CMV peptide epitopes to enrich CMV-specific T cells. The TCR was taken from a human donor in good health (CMV status not recorded). Some clones in this sample may be carry-over from other donors' samples. The chain links TRBV6-6 with TRBJ1-5; the D gene lacks a confident call. The specimen comprised cultured CD8+ T cells from PBMCs, sampled from culture after CMV antigen stimulation. The nucleotide sequence reads as follows: TGTGCCAGCACTGATAGCCCGCCCCAGCATTTT. The encoded protein is CASTDSPPQHF.